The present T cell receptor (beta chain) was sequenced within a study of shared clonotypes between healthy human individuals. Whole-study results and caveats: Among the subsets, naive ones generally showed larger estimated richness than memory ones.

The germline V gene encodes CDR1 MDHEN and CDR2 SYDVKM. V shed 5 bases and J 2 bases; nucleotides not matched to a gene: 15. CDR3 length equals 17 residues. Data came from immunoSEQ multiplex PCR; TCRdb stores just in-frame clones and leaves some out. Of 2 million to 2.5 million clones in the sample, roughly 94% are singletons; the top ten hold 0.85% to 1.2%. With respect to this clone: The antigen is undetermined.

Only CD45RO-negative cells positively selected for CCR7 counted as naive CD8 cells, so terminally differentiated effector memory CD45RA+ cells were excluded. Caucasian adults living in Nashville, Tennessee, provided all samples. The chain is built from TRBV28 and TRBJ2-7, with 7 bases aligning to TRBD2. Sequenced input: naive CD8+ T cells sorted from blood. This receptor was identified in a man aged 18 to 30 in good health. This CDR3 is CASSPYPGGRDPYEQYF. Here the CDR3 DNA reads TGTGCCAGCAGTCCCTACCCAGGTGGGAGGGACCCCTACGAGCAGTACTTC.